The rows below give T cell receptor beta chains drawn from one sample of a study of blood T cells in healthy people across ages. From the 5' RACE reads, TCRdb called clonotypes with MiXCR, one entry per CDR3 protein. Of about 730,000 distinct CDR3 sequences in the sample, 40% to 45% are singletons; the top ten hold around a fifth. Source material: blood. These receptor sequences come from a woman aged 55-75 years in good health. Both conserved end residues are part of each CDR3. A D gene is named only where the DNA matches it firmly. For some rows the clone size is stated as once, few or many, or as a class when expanded; others skip it.

NA,TRBV7-3,NA,TRBJ1-5,CASSLTFKTIPGDYNQPQHF,TGTGCCAGCAGCTTAACGTTCAAAACCATCCCAGGTGATTACAATCAGCCCCAGCATTTT
TRBD2,TRBV20-1,NA,TRBJ2-2,CSARTGGPVANTGELFF,TGCAGTGCTAGAACGGGAGGGCCGGTTGCGAACACCGGGGAGCTGTTTTTT
TRBD1,TRBV5-1,NA,TRBJ1-5,CASSIGTGLPGQPQHF,TGCGCCAGCAGCATCGGGACAGGTTTACCCGGGCAGCCCCAGCATTTT
NA,TRBV6-6,NA,TRBJ1-1,CASSRKGETEAFF,TGTGCCAGCAGCCGTAAAGGGGAAACTGAAGCTTTCTTT
NA,TRBV5-1,NA,TRBJ2-3,CASSLAAGTGVTQYF,TGCGCCAGCAGCTTGGCCGCGGGGACGGGGGTTACGCAGTATTTT
NA,TRBV5-1,NA,TRBJ2-3,CASSLASVAYTDTQYF,TGCGCCAGCAGCTTGGCCTCGGTAGCTTATACAGATACGCAGTATTTT
TRBD2,TRBV7-2,NA,TRBJ2-3,CASRSGTSGSSDTQYF,TGTGCCAGCAGATCCGGGACTAGCGGGAGCTCAGATACGCAGTATTTT
TRBD2,TRBV28,few,TRBJ2-1,CASNSGINYNEQFF,TGTGCCAGCAATAGCGGGATTAACTACAATGAGCAGTTCTTC
NA,TRBV21-1,few,TRBJ2-1,CASSTPGQHTTPNEQFF,TGTGCCAGCAGCACACCGGGACAACACACGACCCCCAATGAGCAGTTCTTC
NA,TRBV6-1,NA,TRBJ2-2,CASSGPTGELFF,TGTGCCAGCAGTGGGCCTACCGGGGAGCTGTTTTTT
TRBD2,TRBV7-2,NA,TRBJ2-3,CASSLGGGGVSDTQYF,TGTGCCAGCAGCTTAGGTGGGGGGGGGGTTTCAGATACGCAGTATTTT
NA,TRBV4-3,few,TRBJ2-2,CASSQGPGADTNTGELFF,TGCGCCAGCAGCCAAGGACCGGGAGCGGATACGAACACCGGGGAGCTGTTTTTT
TRBD1,TRBV6-5,few,TRBJ1-2,CASSKQGAHYGYTF,TGTGCCAGCAGTAAACAGGGGGCGCACTATGGCTACACCTTC
NA,TRBV2,NA,TRBJ2-5,CASSFGGVQETQYF,TGTGCCAGCAGTTTTGGTGGAGTTCAAGAGACCCAGTACTTC
TRBD2,TRBV6-6,NA,TRBJ2-1,CASRPYSGFGDEQFF,TGTGCCAGCAGACCCTATAGCGGGTTTGGCGATGAGCAGTTCTTC
NA,TRBV6-1,NA,TRBJ1-3,CASSEEGWSSSGNTIYF,TGTGCCAGCAGTGAAGAAGGGTGGAGCAGCTCTGGAAACACCATATATTTT
NA,TRBV29-1,many,TRBJ2-5,CSGGGPEETQYF,TGCAGCGGGGGGGGCCCGGAAGAGACCCAGTACTTC
NA,TRBV20-1,few,TRBJ2-1,CSVPGEYNEQFF,TGCAGTGTCCCTGGGGAGTACAATGAGCAGTTCTTC